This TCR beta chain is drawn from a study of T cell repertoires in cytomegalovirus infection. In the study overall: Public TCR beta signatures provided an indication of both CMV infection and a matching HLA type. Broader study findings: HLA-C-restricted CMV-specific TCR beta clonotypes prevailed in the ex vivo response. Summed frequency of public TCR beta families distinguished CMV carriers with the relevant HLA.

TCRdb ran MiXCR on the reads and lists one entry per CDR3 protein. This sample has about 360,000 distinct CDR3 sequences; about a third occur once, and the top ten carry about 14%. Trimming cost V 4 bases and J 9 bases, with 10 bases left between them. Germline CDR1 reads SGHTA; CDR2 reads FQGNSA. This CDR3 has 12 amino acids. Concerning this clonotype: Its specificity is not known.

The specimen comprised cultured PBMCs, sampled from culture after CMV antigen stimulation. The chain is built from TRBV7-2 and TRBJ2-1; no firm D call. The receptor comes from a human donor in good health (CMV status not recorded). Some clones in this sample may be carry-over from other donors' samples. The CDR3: CASSSLDSEQFF. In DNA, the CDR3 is TGTGCCAGCAGCTCCCTAGATAGTGAGCAGTTCTTC.